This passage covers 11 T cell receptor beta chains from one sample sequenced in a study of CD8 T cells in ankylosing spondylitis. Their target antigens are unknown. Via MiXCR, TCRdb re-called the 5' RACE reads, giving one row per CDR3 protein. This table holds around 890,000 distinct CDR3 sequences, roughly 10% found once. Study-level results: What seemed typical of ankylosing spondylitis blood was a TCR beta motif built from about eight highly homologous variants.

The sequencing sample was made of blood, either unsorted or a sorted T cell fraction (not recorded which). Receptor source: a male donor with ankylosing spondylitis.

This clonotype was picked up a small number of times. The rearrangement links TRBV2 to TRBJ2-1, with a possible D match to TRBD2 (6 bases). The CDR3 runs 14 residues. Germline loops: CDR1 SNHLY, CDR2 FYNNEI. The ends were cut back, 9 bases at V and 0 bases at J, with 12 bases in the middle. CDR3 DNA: TGTGCCAGTTTAGCGGTGAGCTCCTACAATGAGCAGTTCTTC. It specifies CASLAVSSYNEQFF.

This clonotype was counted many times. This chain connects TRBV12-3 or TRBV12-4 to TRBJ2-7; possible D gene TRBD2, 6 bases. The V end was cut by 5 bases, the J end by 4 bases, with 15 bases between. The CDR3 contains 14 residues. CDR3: CASSLQGLQYEQYF. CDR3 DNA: TGTGCCAGCAGTCTCCAGGGACTGCAGTACGAGCAGTACTTC.

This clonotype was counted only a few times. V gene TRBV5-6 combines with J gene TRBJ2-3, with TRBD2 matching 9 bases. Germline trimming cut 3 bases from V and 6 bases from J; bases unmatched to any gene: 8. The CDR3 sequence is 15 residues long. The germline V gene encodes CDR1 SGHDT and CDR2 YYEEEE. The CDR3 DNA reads TGTGCCAGCAGCTCCCTTAGCGGGGGACCGGATACGCAGTATTTT. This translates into CASSSLSGGPDTQYF.

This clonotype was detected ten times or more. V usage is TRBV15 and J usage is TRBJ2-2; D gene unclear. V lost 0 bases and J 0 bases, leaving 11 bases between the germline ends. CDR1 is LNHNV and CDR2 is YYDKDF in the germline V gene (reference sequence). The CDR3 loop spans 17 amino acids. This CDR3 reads CATSRDQWSANTGELFF. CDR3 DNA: TGTGCCACCAGCAGAGATCAGTGGTCAGCGAACACCGGGGAGCTGTTTTTT.

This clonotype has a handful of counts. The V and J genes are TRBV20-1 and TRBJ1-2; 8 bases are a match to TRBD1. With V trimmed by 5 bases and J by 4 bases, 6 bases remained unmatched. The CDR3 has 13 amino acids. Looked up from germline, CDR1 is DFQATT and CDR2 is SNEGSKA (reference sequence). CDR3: CSASGQDPYGYTF. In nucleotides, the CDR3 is TGCAGTGCTTCGGGACAGGACCCCTATGGCTACACCTTC.

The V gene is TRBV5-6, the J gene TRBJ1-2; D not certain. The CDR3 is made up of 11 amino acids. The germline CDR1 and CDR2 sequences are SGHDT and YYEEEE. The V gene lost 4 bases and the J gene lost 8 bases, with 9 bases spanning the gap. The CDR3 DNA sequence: TGTGCCAGCAGCCTGTATCAAGGCTACACCTTC. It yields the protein CASSLYQGYTF.

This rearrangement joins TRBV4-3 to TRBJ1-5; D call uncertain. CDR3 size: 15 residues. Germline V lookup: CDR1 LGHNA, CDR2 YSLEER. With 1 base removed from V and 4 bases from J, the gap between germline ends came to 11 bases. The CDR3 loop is CASSQGVNGNQPQHF. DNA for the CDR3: TGCGCCAGCAGCCAAGGGGTAAATGGGAATCAGCCCCAGCATTTT.

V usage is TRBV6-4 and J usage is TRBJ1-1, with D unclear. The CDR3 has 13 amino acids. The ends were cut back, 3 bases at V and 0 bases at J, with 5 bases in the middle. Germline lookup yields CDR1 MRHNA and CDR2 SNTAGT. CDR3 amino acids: CASSEAVNTEAFF. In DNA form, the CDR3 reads TGTGCCAGCAGTGAGGCGGTGAACACTGAAGCTTTCTTT.

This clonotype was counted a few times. CDR3 in DNA: TGTGCCAGCAGCCCTTTGGGCAGACACTACGAGCAGTACTTC. It encodes CASSPLGRHYEQYF. The genes are TRBV6-2 or TRBV6-3 and TRBJ2-7; D unclear. V lost 6 bases, J lost 3 bases, and 15 bases lay in between. Germline V CDR1 and CDR2: MNHEY, SVGEGT. The CDR3 length is 14 residues.

CDR3 DNA: TGTGCTAGTGGTCGGGGCTCTGAAGAGACCCAGTACTTC. Translation gives CASGRGSEETQYF. V gene TRBV12-5 combines with J gene TRBJ2-5; D may correspond to TRBD1 or TRBD2 (5 bases each). With 5 bases removed from V and 3 bases from J, the gap between germline ends came to 10 bases. This CDR3 has 13 amino acids. Germline CDR1 and CDR2: LGHNT and FRNRAP.

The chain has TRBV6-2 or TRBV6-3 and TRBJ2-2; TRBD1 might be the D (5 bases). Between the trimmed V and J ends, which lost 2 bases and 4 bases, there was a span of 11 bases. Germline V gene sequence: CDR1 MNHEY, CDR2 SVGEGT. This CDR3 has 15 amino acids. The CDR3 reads CASSYQGRGTGELFF. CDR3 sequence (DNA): TGTGCCAGCAGTTACCAGGGAAGGGGCACCGGGGAGCTGTTTTTT.